The clone carrying this TCR beta chain was detected only a few times. The antigen is unknown. This sample was taken from a study of T cell responses to AZD1222 COVID-19 vaccine. This CDR3 is built from 15 residues. CDR1 SGHRS and CDR2 YFSETQ come from the germline V gene. Deletions cut 0 bases from V and 6 bases from J, with 13 bases between. Study-wide findings and caveats: Increased Spike-specific TCR breadth and depth were observed after two AZD1222 doses. The study sampled repertoires only after the peak T cell response. Clonal diversity may have been underestimated, and the donors were mostly white British, with more females than males.

Assay used: immunoSEQ multiplex PCR; TCRdb lists only in-frame clones, some missing. The table includes about 170,000 clones, approximately 93% detected once. This chain links TRBV5-1 with TRBJ1-3; D gene ambiguous. The sample in question was peripheral blood, obtained on day 0 of AZD1222 vaccination. The receptor was derived from an adult in good health. The CDR3 region has the DNA TGCGCCAGCAGCTTGGCGGCCGGGTTTGCAAACACCATATATTTT. Its translation: CASSLAAGFANTIYF.